These 31 T cell receptor beta chains originate from one sample sequenced in a study of OX40 agonist ivuxolimab in advanced cancers. The protocol was immunoSEQ multiplex PCR, while the TCRdb copy is restricted to in-frame clones and leaves out a portion. This sample has tens of thousands of clones; roughly 80% occur once, and the top ten carry roughly 2.1%. Sequencing used CD4+ or CD8+ T cells sorted from blood, obtained in a trial of the OX40 agonist ivuxolimab. Every receptor here comes from an adult with an advanced solid tumor such as melanoma, head and neck, liver or kidney cancer.

Only one count was recorded for this clone. The V gene is TRBV6-6, the J gene TRBJ2-7; the match to TRBD1 covers 7 bases. The CDR3 runs 13 residues. The germline CDR1 and CDR2 sequences are MNHNY and SVGAGI (reference sequence). The ends lost 5 bases at V and 6 bases at J; junction bases unmatched: 7. The CDR3 nucleotides are TGTGCCAGCAGTATTGCCTACAGGGGCGAGCAGTACGTC. This translates into CASSIAYRGEQYV.

This clone has more than one count but fewer than ten. The chain uses TRBV5-4 and TRBJ2-5, with 13 bases fitting TRBD2. V lost 1 base, J lost 5 bases, and 11 bases stayed unmatched. Per germline, CDR1 SGHNT and CDR2 YYREEE (reference sequence). This CDR3 spans 18 amino acids. CDR3 protein: CASSLKLAGGVGTETQYF. Here the CDR3 DNA reads TGTGCCAGCAGCTTGAAACTAGCGGGAGGGGTTGGGACGGAGACCCAGTACTTC. Full variable domain (rest looked up from reference TRBV5-4 and TRBJ2-5): ETGVTQSPTHLIKTRGQQVTLRCSSQSGHNTVSWYQQALGQGPQFIFQYYREEENGRGNFPPRFSGLQFPNYSSELNVNALELDDSALYLCASSLKLAGGVGTETQYFGPGTRLLVL.

This clone was seen only a few times. V and J are TRBV18 and TRBJ2-5; TRBD2 agrees at 10 bases. Germline V gene lookup returns CDR1 KGHSH and CDR2 LQKENI. V lost 5 bases to trimming and J lost 5 bases; unmatched junction nucleotides: 8. The CDR3 is 15 amino acids. The CDR3: CASSSSGRASETQYF. CDR3 coding DNA: TGTGCCAGCTCATCGAGCGGGAGGGCCAGTGAGACCCAGTACTTC.

This clone was seen a single time. This rearrangement joins TRBV5-8 to TRBJ2-6; D possibly corresponds to TRBD1 (7 bases). The V and J ends lost 2 bases and 0 bases respectively, with 15 bases between them. Germline V lookup: CDR1 SGHTS, CDR2 YDEGEE. This CDR3 region has 18 residues. The CDR3 DNA reads as TGTGCCAGCAGCTTCGGAGGGGGCGTTCACTCTGGGGCCAACGTCCTGACTTTC. This gives the protein CASSFGGGVHSGANVLTF.

V usage is TRBV18 and J usage is TRBJ2-3; 7 bases map to TRBD1. This CDR3 is 16 amino acids long. Germline CDR1 and CDR2: KGHSH and LQKENI. Losses at the gene ends were 3 bases for V and 0 bases for J; bases not matched to a gene: 6. The CDR3 region is CASSPTGPSSTDTQYF. The CDR3 DNA is TGTGCCAGCTCACCGACAGGGCCGTCTAGCACAGATACGCAGTATTTT.

The V call is TRBV11-2, the J call TRBJ2-2; 13 bases map to TRBD2. V was clipped by 1 base and J by 8 bases; unmatched bases: 13. Germline CDR1 and CDR2: SGHAT and FQNNGV. CDR3 length: 19 residues. The CDR3 reads CASSLGRAVGLAGAGELFF. CDR3 nucleotide sequence: TGTGCCAGCAGCTTAGGAAGAGCTGTAGGACTAGCGGGAGCGGGGGAGCTGTTTTTT.

This clone was seen a single time. The chain joins TRBV27 to TRBJ2-6, with 7 bases lining up with TRBD1. The CDR3 has 19 amino acids. The junction had 13 bases not matched to a gene; V was cut back by 5 bases and J by 0 bases. Per the germline V gene, CDR1 is MNHEY and CDR2 is SMNVEV (reference sequence). The CDR3, as DNA: TGTGCCAGCAGTCCTCGTCGGGGCAGGGGGTACTCTGGGGCCAACGTCCTGACTTTC. As protein: CASSPRRGRGYSGANVLTF. Full variable domain (outside the CDR3, taken from reference TRBV27 and TRBJ2-6): EAQVTQNPRYLITVTGKKLTVTCSQNMNHEYMSWYRQDPGLGLRQIYYSMNVEVTDKGDVPEGYKVSRKEKRNFPLILESPSPNQTSLYFCASSPRRGRGYSGANVLTFGAGSRLTVL.

V and J are TRBV4-2 and TRBJ2-3; D is perhaps TRBD2 (5 bases). From germline, CDR1 is LGHNA and CDR2 YNFKEQ. The CDR3 runs 13 residues. The V and J ends lost 4 bases and 4 bases respectively, with 9 bases between them. For the CDR3, the DNA is TGTGCCAGCAGCCGACCCGGGGCAGATACGCAGTATTTT. Translated: CASSRPGADTQYF.

The chain recombines TRBV21-1 with TRBJ2-2; the tabulated D call, TRBD2, remains unverified against the DNA. TRBV21-1 counts as a pseudogene. This CDR3 has 19 residues. The CDR3 protein is CASSKAPGSGARGAGELFF. The DNA of the CDR3 is TGTGCCAGCAGCAAAGCGCCGGGAAGCGGGGCTAGAGGGGCCGGGGAGCTGTTTTTT.

The V and J genes are TRBV20-1 and TRBJ2-3; D is perhaps TRBD2 (6 bases). The length of the CDR3 is 11 residues. The V end lost 5 bases, the J end lost 4 bases, and 7 bases lay between the germline ends. Germline V gene lookup returns CDR1 DFQATT and CDR2 SNEGSKA (reference sequence). CDR3 protein: CSAGDSDTQYF. The CDR3 bases are TGCAGTGCTGGGGACTCAGATACGCAGTATTTT.

This rearrangement joins TRBV7-3 to TRBJ2-1; D is unresolved. Trimming shortened V by 1 base and J by 7 bases, and 11 bases separated the two germline ends. Looked up from germline, CDR1 is SGHTA and CDR2 is FQGTGA. The CDR3 runs to 14 residues. DNA for the CDR3: TGTGCCAGCAGCTTAAACCCCCCAAGTAATGAGCAGTTCTTC. Protein: CASSLNPPSNEQFF.

V gene TRBV23-1 combines with J gene TRBJ2-6, with 8 bases that match TRBD1. TRBV23-1 is annotated as an ORF whose role is uncertain. The CDR3 contains 19 residues. J was trimmed by 0 bases and V by 4 bases; bases with no gene match: 11. The chain's CDR3 is CASSPRTGSFLSGANVLTF. The CDR3 nucleotides are TGCGCCAGCAGTCCCCGGACAGGGAGCTTCCTCTCTGGGGCCAACGTCCTGACTTTC.

V usage is TRBV9 and J usage is TRBJ2-2, with D possibly matching TRBD2 (5 bases). This CDR3 is 16 amino acids long. Germline loops: CDR1 SGDLS, CDR2 YYNGEE. Trimming cost V 0 bases and J 5 bases, with 14 bases left between them. CDR3 protein: CASSVEAYRGTGELFF. The DNA for the CDR3 is TGTGCCAGCAGCGTAGAAGCCTACCGAGGGACCGGGGAGCTGTTTTTT.

J is TRBJ2-7 and V is TRBV28; a weak D match, TRBD2 (5 bases). The germline gives CDR1 MDHEN, CDR2 SYDVKM. The V end lost 7 bases, the J end lost 4 bases, and 17 bases lay between the germline ends. The CDR3 loop spans 14 amino acids. The CDR3 region is CASNSPGEHYEQYF. CDR3 in DNA: TGTGCCAGCAATTCACCCGGGGAGCATTACGAGCAGTACTTC.

The chain carries TRBV5-1 and TRBJ2-3; tentatively, D is TRBD2 (6 bases). The CDR3 extends over 14 amino acids. V lost 6 bases and J lost 2, with 13 bases in between. Germline V gene lookup returns CDR1 SGHRS and CDR2 YFSETQ. CDR3 coding DNA: TGCGCCAGCACCCGGGACTGGGACACAGATACGCAGTATTTT. Protein sequence: CASTRDWDTDTQYF.

The rearrangement joins TRBV19 to TRBJ1-2, with D maybe TRBD1 (5 bases). V was clipped by 3 bases and J by 7 bases, with 12 bases between them. Germline loops: CDR1 LNHDA, CDR2 SQIVND (reference sequence). The CDR3 extends over 13 amino acids. This CDR3 is CASSIRDGGGYTF. The CDR3 DNA is TGTGCCAGTAGTATCCGGGACGGAGGTGGCTACACCTTC. Looking up the rest from reference TRBV19 and TRBJ1-2 gives the full variable domain: DGGITQSPKYLFRKEGQNVTLSCEQNLNHDAMYWYRQDPGQGLRLIYYSQIVNDFQKGDIAEGYSVSREKKESFPLTVTSAQKNPTAFYLCASSIRDGGGYTFGSGTRLTVV.

The chain combines TRBV19 with TRBJ1-2, with D perhaps TRBD1 (6 bases). Germline CDR1 LNHDA, CDR2 SQIVND (reference sequence). The CDR3 runs to 12 residues. Trimming removed 7 bases at V and 4 bases at J, with 10 bases between. CDR3: CASNEGGYGYTF. Here the CDR3 DNA reads TGTGCCAGTAACGAAGGGGGCTATGGCTACACCTTC. The full variable domain, in which reference TRBV19 and TRBJ1-2 provide the parts outside the CDR3, is DGGITQSPKYLFRKEGQNVTLSCEQNLNHDAMYWYRQDPGQGLRLIYYSQIVNDFQKGDIAEGYSVSREKKESFPLTVTSAQKNPTAFYLCASNEGGYGYTFGSGTRLTVV.

The chain carries TRBV7-3 and TRBJ1-1; tentatively, D is TRBD1 (5 bases). The CDR3 loop spans 15 amino acids. Trimming shortened V by 4 bases and J by 1 base, and 13 bases separated the two germline ends. CDR1 and CDR2 from the germline V gene are SGHTA and FQGTGA. CDR3 in DNA: TGTGCCAGCAGCTCACGGGGCCTGGGGAACACTGAAGCTTTCTTT. This translates into CASSSRGLGNTEAFF. Supplemented by reference TRBV7-3 and TRBJ1-1, the full variable domain reads GAGVSQTPSNKVTEKGKYVELRCDPISGHTALYWYRQSLGQGPEFLIYFQGTGAADDSGLPNDRFFAVRPEGSVSTLKIQRTERGDSAVYLCASSSRGLGNTEAFFGQGTRLTVV.

This chain joins TRBV29-1 and TRBJ2-3, with a possible D match to TRBD2 (6 bases). The CDR3 sequence is 14 residues long. V was cut by 7 bases and J by 5 bases, with 19 bases left in between. Germline CDR1 is SQVTM and CDR2 is ANQGSEA. The CDR3 DNA follows: TGCAGCGCCTCTAGCGCGGAAGATGGAGATACGCAGTATTTT. This encodes CSASSAEDGDTQYF.

This chain links TRBV19 with TRBJ2-2; possible D gene TRBD2, 6 bases. This CDR3 contains 16 residues. V lost 3 bases and J 5 bases, leaving 16 bases between the germline ends. Germline lookup yields CDR1 LNHDA and CDR2 SQIVND (reference sequence). The CDR3 bases are TGTGCCAGTAGTATGTTTCGGACTACCAGTACCGGGGAGCTGTTTTTT. Residues: CASSMFRTTSTGELFF.

Comments on this clone: Other DNA sequences from this sample encode an identical CDR3 as well. The chain carries TRBV6-5 and TRBJ2-5; D call uncertain. This CDR3 region has 12 residues. Trimming removed 5 bases from V and 5 bases from J, with 9 bases in between. Germline V gene data show CDR1 as MNHEY and CDR2 as SVGAGI. The chain's CDR3 is CASSNPRETQYF. Here the CDR3 DNA reads TGTGCCAGCAGTAATCCCCGGGAGACCCAGTACTTC.

This sequence joins TRBV30 and TRBJ1-2, with 9 positions matching TRBD1. The CDR3 is 16 residues long. The V gene end was trimmed by 0 bases and the J gene end by 8 bases; junction bases not matched to a gene: 13. CDR1 is GTSNPN, CDR2 SVGIG, per germline (reference sequence). CDR3 in DNA: TGTGCCTGGAGTGTGAATCCGGGACAGGGAGTAGGAGGCTACACCTTC. Translated, it gives CAWSVNPGQGVGGYTF.

V usage is TRBV2 and J usage is TRBJ2-5; perhaps TRBD1 as D (6 bases). The CDR3 runs 14 residues. Germline values: CDR1 SNHLY, CDR2 FYNNEI. The V and J ends lost 6 bases and 1 base respectively, with 12 bases between them. In nucleotides, the CDR3 is TGTGCCAGCAGGCAGGGGATTACCCAAGAGACCCAGTACTTC. This encodes CASRQGITQETQYF. The variable domain in full, completed from reference TRBV2 and TRBJ2-5, reads EPEVTQTPSHQVTQMGQEVILRCVPISNHLYFYWYRQILGQKVEFLVSFYNNEISEKSEIFDDQFSVERPDGSNFTLKIRSTKLEDSAMYFCASRQGITQETQYFGPGTRLLVL.

CDR3 protein: CASSVNREYEQFF. CDR3 bases: TGTGCCAGCAGCGTAAACAGGGAATATGAGCAGTTCTTC. The chain combines TRBV9 with TRBJ2-1, with D possibly matching TRBD1 (6 bases). Per the germline V gene, CDR1 is SGDLS and CDR2 is YYNGEE. Trimming took off 1 base at V and 8 bases at J, with 10 bases between the two ends. The CDR3 covers 13 residues.

The chain recombines TRBV5-1 with TRBJ2-2, with D uncertain. CDR1 is SGHRS and CDR2 is YFSETQ in the germline V gene. Trimming took off 0 bases at V and 4 bases at J, with 7 bases between the two ends. The CDR3 covers 14 residues. In DNA, the CDR3 is TGCGCCAGCAGCTTGGTCGGGTCCACCGGGGAGCTGTTTTTT. Translating it yields CASSLVGSTGELFF.

Remarks on this clone: Germline is not matched at one junction end, which may reflect a read error. V usage is TRBV30 and J usage is TRBJ2-3, with 11 bases lining up with TRBD2. Germline assignment: CDR1 GTSNPN and CDR2 SVGIG (reference sequence). The length of the CDR3 is 13 residues. The CDR3 nucleotides read TGTGCCTGGAGTGGTAATAGCGGGAGGGCCATGGATTTT. This encodes CAWSGNSGRAMDF.

V gene TRBV7-9 combines with J gene TRBJ2-1; possibly TRBD2 for D (6 bases). The CDR3 runs 14 residues. CDR1 and CDR2 from the germline V gene are SEHNR and FQNEAQ (reference sequence). With 3 bases removed from V and 8 bases from J, the gap between germline ends came to 14 bases. The CDR3: CASSLGLLRDEQFF. Here the CDR3 DNA reads TGTGCCAGCAGCTTGGGACTCCTCAGGGATGAGCAGTTCTTC.

This clone was recorded only once. The V gene is TRBV5-6, the J gene TRBJ2-1; 10 bases are shared with TRBD1. Per the germline V gene, CDR1 is SGHDT and CDR2 is YYEEEE. V lost 4 bases to trimming and J lost 7 bases; unmatched junction nucleotides: 14. CDR3 length equals 17 residues. The CDR3 nucleotides read TGTGCCAGCAGCCCCCGATTGAGGACAGGGGGAACGAATGAGCAGTTCTTC. This encodes CASSPRLRTGGTNEQFF. Full variable domain (missing parts from reference TRBV5-6 and TRBJ2-1): DAGVTQSPTHLIKTRGQQVTLRCSPKSGHDTVSWYQQALGQGPQFIFQYYEEEERQRGNFPDRFSGHQFPNYSSELNVNALLLGDSALYLCASSPRLRTGGTNEQFFGPGTRLTVL.

The gene calls are TRBV11-2 and TRBJ2-7; D is perhaps TRBD1 (5 bases). The CDR3 contains 16 residues. The germline V gene encodes CDR1 SGHAT and CDR2 FQNNGV. Trimming cost V 5 bases and J 0 bases, with 17 bases left between them. The CDR3: CASSRMFQGSSYEQYF. As DNA, the CDR3 is TGTGCCAGCAGCCGAATGTTTCAGGGCAGCTCCTACGAGCAGTACTTC.

The V gene is TRBV6-5, the J gene TRBJ1-5; possibly TRBD1 for D (6 bases). This CDR3 contains 15 residues. CDR1 and CDR2 (germline): MNHEY, SVGAGI. V lost 5 bases, J lost 8 bases, and 19 bases lay in between. Written as DNA, the CDR3 is TGTGCCAGCAGTCGCCTGGGGGGCGGCCAGGAGCCCCAGCATTTT. This codes for CASSRLGGGQEPQHF.

About this clone itself: Within the sample, other DNA sequences also encode this same CDR3. The chain couples TRBV4-2 to TRBJ2-5, with 13 bases fitting TRBD2. The CDR3 length is 17 residues. V shed 4 bases and J 1 base; nucleotides not matched to a gene: 6. The germline gives CDR1 LGHNA, CDR2 YNFKEQ. CDR3 bases: TGTGCCAGCAGCCGAAGTACTAGCGGGAGGGCCCAAGAGACCCAGTACTTC. Amino acids: CASSRSTSGRAQETQYF.